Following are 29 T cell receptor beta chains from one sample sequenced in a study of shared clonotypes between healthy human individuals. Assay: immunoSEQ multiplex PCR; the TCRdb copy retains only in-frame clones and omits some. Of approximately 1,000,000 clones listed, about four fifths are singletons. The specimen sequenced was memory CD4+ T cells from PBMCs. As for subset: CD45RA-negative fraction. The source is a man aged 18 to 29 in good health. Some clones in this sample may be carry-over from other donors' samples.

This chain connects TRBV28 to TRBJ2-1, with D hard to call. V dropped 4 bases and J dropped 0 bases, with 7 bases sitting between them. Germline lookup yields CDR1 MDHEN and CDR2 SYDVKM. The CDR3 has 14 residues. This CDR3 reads CASSSVASYNEQFF. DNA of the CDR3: TGTGCCAGCAGTTCTGTGGCCTCCTACAATGAGCAGTTCTTC.

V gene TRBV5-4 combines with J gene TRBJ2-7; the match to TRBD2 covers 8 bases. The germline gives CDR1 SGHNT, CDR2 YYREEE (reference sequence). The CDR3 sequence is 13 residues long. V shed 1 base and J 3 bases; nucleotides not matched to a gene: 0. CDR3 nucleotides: TGTGCCAGCAGCTTGACTAGCGGCTACGAGCAGTACTTC. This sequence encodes CASSLTSGYEQYF.

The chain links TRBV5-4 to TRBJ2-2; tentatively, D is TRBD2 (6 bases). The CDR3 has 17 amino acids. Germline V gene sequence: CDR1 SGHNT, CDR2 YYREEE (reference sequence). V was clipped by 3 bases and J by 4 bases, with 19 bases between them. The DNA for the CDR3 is TGTGCCAGCAGCTCCTCCCCGACTAGAGGAGGCACCGGGGAGCTGTTTTTT. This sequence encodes CASSSSPTRGGTGELFF.

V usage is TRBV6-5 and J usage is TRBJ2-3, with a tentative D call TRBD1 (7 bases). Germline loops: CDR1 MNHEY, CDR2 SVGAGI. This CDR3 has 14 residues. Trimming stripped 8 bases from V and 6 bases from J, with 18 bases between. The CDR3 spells CASGRGAEGDTQYF. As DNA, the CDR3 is TGTGCCAGCGGCAGGGGGGCTGAGGGGGATACGCAGTATTTT.

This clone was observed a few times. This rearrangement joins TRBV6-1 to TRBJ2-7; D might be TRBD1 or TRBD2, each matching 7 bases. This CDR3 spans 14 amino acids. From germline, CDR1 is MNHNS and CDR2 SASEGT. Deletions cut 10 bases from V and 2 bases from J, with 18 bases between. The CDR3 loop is CATMGGDSTYEQYF. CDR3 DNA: TGTGCCACCATGGGAGGGGACAGCACCTACGAGCAGTACTTC.

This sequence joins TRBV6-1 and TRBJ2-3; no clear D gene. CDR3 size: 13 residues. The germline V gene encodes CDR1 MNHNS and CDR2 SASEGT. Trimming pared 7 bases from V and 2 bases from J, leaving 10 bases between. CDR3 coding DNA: TGTGCCAGCATCGTAGGAAACACAGATACGCAGTATTTT. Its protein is CASIVGNTDTQYF.

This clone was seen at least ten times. CDR3 loop: CASSAHRAMNTEAFF. CDR3 in DNA: TGTGCCAGCAGCGCCCACAGAGCCATGAACACTGAAGCTTTCTTT. This rearrangement joins TRBV9 to TRBJ1-1, with unresolved D. The CDR3 is made up of 15 amino acids. Germline-derived CDR1 and CDR2 are SGDLS and YYNGEE. V was trimmed by 3 bases and J by 0 bases, leaving 12 bases between them.

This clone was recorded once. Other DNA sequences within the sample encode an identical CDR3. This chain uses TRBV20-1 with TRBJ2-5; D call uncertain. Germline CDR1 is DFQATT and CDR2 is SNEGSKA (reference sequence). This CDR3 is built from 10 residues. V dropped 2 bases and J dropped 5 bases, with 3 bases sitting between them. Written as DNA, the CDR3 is TGCAGTGCTAGAAAGGAGACCCAGTACTTC. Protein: CSARKETQYF.

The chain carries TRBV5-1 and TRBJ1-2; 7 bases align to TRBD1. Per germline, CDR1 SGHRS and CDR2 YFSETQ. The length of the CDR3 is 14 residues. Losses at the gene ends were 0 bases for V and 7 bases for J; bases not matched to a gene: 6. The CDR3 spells CASSLDGQDRGYTF. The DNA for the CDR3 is TGCGCCAGCAGCTTGGATGGACAGGATCGTGGCTACACCTTC.

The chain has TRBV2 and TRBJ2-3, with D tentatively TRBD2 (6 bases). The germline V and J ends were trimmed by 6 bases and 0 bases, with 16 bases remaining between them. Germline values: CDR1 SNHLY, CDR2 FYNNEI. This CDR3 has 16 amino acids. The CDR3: CASSRPLSGSTDTQYF. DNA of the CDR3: TGTGCCAGCAGCCGGCCTCTAAGCGGGAGCACAGATACGCAGTATTTT.

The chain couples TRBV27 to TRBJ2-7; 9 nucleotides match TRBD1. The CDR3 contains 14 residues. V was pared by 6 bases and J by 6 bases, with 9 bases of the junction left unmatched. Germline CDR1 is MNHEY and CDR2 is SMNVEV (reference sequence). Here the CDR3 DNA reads TGTGCCAGCAGCTTCCGGGGACAGGGCACCGAGCAGTACTTC. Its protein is CASSFRGQGTEQYF.

The CDR3 bases are TGTGCCAGCACCAGCGGGGAGGGTTTCGGCACAGATACGCAGTATTTT. It codes for CASTSGEGFGTDTQYF. V usage is TRBV2 and J usage is TRBJ2-3; 7 nucleotides align to TRBD2. J gave up 1 base and V 7 bases, and 11 bases lay outside the gene matches. The CDR3 is 16 amino acids. The germline V gene has CDR1 SNHLY and CDR2 FYNNEI.

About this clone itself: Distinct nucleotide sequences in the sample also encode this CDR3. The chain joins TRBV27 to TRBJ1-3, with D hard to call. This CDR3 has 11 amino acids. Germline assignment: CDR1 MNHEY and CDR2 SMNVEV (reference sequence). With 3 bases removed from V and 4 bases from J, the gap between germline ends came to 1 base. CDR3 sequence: CASSFGNTIYF. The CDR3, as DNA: TGTGCCAGCAGTTTCGGAAACACCATATATTTT.

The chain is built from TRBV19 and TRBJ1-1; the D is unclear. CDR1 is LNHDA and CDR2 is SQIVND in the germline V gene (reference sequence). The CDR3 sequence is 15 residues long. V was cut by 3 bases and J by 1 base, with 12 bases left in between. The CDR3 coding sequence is TGTGCCAGTAGTATTAGTATTTGGGGGAACACTGAAGCTTTCTTT. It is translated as CASSISIWGNTEAFF.

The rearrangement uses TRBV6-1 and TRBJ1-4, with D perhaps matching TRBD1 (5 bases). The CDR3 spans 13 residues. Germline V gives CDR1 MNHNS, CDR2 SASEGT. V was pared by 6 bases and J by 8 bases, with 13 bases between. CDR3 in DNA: TGTGCCAGCAGGGAACAGGCTGTAGAAAAACTGTTTTTT. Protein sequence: CASREQAVEKLFF.

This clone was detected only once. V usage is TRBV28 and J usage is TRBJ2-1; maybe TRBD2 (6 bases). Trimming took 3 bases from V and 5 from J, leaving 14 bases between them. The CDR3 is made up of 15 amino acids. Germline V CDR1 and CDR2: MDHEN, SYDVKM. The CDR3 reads CASSFRGSWDNEQFF. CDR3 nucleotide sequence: TGTGCCAGCAGTTTCCGGGGGAGCTGGGACAATGAGCAGTTCTTC.

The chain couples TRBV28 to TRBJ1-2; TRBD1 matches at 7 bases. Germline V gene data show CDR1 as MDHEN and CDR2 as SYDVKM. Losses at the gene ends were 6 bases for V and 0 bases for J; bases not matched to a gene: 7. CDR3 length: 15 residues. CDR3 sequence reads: CASSLTGVANYGYTF. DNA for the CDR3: TGTGCCAGCAGCCTAACAGGGGTAGCTAACTATGGCTACACCTTC.

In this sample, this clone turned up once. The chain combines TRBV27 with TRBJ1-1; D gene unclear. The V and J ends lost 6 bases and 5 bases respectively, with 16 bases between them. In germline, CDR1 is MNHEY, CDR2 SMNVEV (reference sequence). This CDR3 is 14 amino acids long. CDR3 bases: TGTGCCAGCAGCCCACCTAACCGTCGAACTGAAGCTTTCTTT. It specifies CASSPPNRRTEAFF.

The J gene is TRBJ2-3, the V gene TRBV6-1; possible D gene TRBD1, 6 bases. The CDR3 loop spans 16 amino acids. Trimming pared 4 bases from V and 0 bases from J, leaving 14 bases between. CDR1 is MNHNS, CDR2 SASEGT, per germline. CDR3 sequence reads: CASSVGAGPSTDTQYF. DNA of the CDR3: TGTGCCAGCAGTGTGGGGGCAGGGCCTAGCACAGATACGCAGTATTTT.

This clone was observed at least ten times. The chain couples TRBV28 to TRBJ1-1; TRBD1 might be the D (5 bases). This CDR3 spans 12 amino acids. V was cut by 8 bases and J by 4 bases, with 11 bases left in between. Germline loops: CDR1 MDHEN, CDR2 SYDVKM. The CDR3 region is CASETGGTEAFF. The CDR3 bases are TGTGCCAGCGAAACGGGGGGCACTGAAGCTTTCTTT.

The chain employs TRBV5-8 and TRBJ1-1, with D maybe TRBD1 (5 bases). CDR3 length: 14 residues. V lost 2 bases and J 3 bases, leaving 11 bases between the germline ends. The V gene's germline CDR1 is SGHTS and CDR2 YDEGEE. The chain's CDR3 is CASSFQGGDTEAFF. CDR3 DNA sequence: TGTGCCAGCAGCTTTCAGGGAGGGGACACTGAAGCTTTCTTT.

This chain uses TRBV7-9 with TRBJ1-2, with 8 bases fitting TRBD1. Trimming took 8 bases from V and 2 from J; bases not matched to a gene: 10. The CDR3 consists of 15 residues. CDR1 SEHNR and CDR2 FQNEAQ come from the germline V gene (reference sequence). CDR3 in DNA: TGTGCCAGCGGTGAGGGACAGGCAACAAACTATGGCTACACCTTC. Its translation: CASGEGQATNYGYTF.

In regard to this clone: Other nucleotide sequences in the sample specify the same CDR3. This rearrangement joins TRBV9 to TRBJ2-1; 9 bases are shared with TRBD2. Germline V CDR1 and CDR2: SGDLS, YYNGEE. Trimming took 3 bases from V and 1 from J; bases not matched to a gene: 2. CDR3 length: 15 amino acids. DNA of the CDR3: TGTGCCAGCAGCGGGAGCGGGAGGTCCTACAATGAGCAGTTCTTC. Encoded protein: CASSGSGRSYNEQFF.

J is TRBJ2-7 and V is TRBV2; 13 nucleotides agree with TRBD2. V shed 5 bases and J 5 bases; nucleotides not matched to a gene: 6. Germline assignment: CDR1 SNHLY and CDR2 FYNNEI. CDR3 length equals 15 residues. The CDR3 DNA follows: TGTGCCAGCAGTCTACCCGGGACTAGCGGGGACGAGCAGTACTTC. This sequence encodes CASSLPGTSGDEQYF.

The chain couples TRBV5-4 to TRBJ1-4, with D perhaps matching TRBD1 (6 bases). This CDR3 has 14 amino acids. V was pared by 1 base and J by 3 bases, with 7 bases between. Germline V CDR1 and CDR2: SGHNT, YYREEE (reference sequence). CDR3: CASSLTGPNEKLFF. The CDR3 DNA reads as TGTGCCAGCAGCTTGACAGGGCCTAATGAAAAACTGTTTTTT. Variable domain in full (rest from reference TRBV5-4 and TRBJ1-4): ETGVTQSPTHLIKTRGQQVTLRCSSQSGHNTVSWYQQALGQGPQFIFQYYREEENGRGNFPPRFSGLQFPNYSSELNVNALELDDSALYLCASSLTGPNEKLFFGSGTQLSVL.

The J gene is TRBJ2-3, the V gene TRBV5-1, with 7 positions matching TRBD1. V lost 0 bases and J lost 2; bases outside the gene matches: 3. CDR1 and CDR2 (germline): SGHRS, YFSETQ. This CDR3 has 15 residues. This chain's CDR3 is CASSLAGQITDTQYF. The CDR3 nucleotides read TGCGCCAGCAGCTTGGCGGGACAGATCACAGATACGCAGTATTTT. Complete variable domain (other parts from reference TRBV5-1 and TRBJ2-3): KAGVTQTPRYLIKTRGQQVTLSCSPISGHRSVSWYQQTPGQGLQFLFEYFSETQRNKGNFPGRFSGRQFSNSRSEMNVSTLELGDSALYLCASSLAGQITDTQYFGPGTRLTVL.

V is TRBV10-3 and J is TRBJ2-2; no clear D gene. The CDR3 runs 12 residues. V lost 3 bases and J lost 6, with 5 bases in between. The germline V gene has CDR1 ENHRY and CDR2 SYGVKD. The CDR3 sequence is CAISDISGELFF. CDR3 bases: TGTGCCATCAGTGATATCTCCGGGGAGCTGTTTTTT.

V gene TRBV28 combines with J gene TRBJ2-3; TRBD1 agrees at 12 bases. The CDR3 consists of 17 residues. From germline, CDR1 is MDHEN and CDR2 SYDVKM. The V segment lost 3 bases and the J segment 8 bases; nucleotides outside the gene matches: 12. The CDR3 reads CASSFTYRGQGAGTQYF. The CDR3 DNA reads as TGTGCCAGCAGTTTTACCTACCGGGGACAGGGGGCTGGTACGCAGTATTTT.

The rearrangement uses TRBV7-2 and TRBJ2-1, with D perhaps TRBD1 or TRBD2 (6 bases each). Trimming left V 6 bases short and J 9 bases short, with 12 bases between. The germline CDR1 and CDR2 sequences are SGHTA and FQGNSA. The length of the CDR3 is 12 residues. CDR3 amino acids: CASRRGGTEQFF. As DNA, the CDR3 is TGTGCCAGCAGGAGAGGGGGGACTGAGCAGTTCTTC.